This is a list of T cell receptor beta chains from one sample in a study of T cells in Graves' hyperthyroidism and ophthalmopathy. A single record per CDR3 protein comes from TCRdb applying MiXCR to the multiplex PCR reads. The sample lists hundreds of thousands of distinct CDR3 sequences, 20% occurring once. Source material: blood. These receptors were collected from a man aged 40-49 years with Graves' ophthalmopathy. Both conserved end residues are part of each CDR3. Fields, in order: V gene, D gene, J gene, clone size, CDR3 protein, CDR3 DNA. D genes are given only for firm matches. The size field is filled for only some rows; it gives once, few, many or a size class.

V: TRBV28; D: TRBD1; J: TRBJ1-2; size: many; CDR3: CASSSPQGKGTDYGYTF; DNA: TGTGCCAGCAGTTCGCCACAGGGGAAGGGGACAGACTATGGCTACACCTTC
V: TRBV7-9; D: TRBD1; J: TRBJ2-4; size: few; CDR3: CASSSYDRGQNIQYF; DNA: TGTGCCAGCAGCTCCTATGACAGGGGGCAAAACATTCAGTACTTC
V: TRBV6-2/TRBV6-3; D: TRBD1; J: TRBJ1-5; size: .; CDR3: CASSYRGRGSGQPQHF; DNA: TGTGCCAGCAGTTACAGGGGGCGAGGGAGTGGTCAGCCCCAGCATTTT
V: TRBV11-2; D: .; J: TRBJ2-3; size: few; CDR3: CASSNYWGSTDTQYF; DNA: TGTGCCAGCAGCAATTACTGGGGGAGCACAGATACGCAGTATTTT
V: TRBV7-9; D: TRBD1; J: TRBJ2-3; size: .; CDR3: CASTLGGTGVPDTQYF; DNA: TGTGCCAGCACCTTGGGAGGGACAGGGGTTCCAGATACGCAGTATTTT
V: TRBV7-9; D: .; J: TRBJ1-1; size: few; CDR3: CAIQTVNTEAFF; DNA: TGTGCCATCCAGACAGTTAACACTGAAGCTTTCTTT
V: TRBV7-3; D: .; J: TRBJ2-5; size: many; CDR3: CASSLTLQETQYF; DNA: TGTGCCAGCAGCTTAACACTCCAAGAGACCCAGTACTTC
V: TRBV4-1; D: TRBD1; J: TRBJ1-3; size: .; CDR3: CASSQGTGGMYGNTIYF; DNA: TGCGCCAGCAGCCAAGGGACAGGGGGGATGTATGGAAACACCATATATTTT
V: TRBV18; D: .; J: TRBJ2-3; size: many; CDR3: CASSSREWADTQYF; DNA: TGTGCCAGCTCATCCAGGGAGTGGGCAGATACGCAGTATTTT
V: TRBV28; D: TRBD2; J: TRBJ2-1; size: many; CDR3: CASRVAKAGSSYNEQFF; DNA: TGTGCCAGCAGGGTCGCGAAAGCGGGGAGCTCCTACAATGAGCAGTTCTTC
V: TRBV7-9; D: .; J: TRBJ2-1; size: .; CDR3: CASSPQDRGLEQFF; DNA: TGTGCCAGCAGCCCCCAGGACCGAGGGCTTGAGCAGTTCTTC
V: TRBV12-3/TRBV12-4; D: .; J: TRBJ1-1; size: many; CDR3: CASSTGGVRAFF; DNA: TGTGCCAGCAGTACAGGAGGGGTTCGAGCTTTCTTT
V: TRBV29-1; D: TRBD1; J: TRBJ2-7; size: many; CDR3: CSIRDRAYEQYF; DNA: TGCAGCATACGGGACAGGGCCTACGAGCAGTACTTC
V: TRBV9; D: .; J: TRBJ1-1; size: many; CDR3: CASSVGVGNTEAFF; DNA: TGTGCCAGCAGCGTAGGGGTAGGGAACACTGAAGCTTTCTTT
V: TRBV6-1; D: .; J: TRBJ1-2; size: .; CDR3: CAGSGQQYGYTF; DNA: TGTGCCGGCAGTGGACAGCAGTATGGCTACACCTTC
V: TRBV7-8; D: TRBD1; J: TRBJ2-3; size: many; CDR3: CASSLERYRGEDTQYF; DNA: TGTGCCAGCAGCTTAGAACGATACAGGGGGGAAGATACGCAGTATTTT
V: TRBV19; D: .; J: TRBJ2-2; size: .; CDR3: CASSIEGNRAGELFF; DNA: TGTGCCAGTAGTATAGAAGGGAATCGGGCCGGGGAGCTGTTTTTT
V: TRBV2; D: .; J: TRBJ2-5; size: many; CDR3: CASSENQETQYF; DNA: TGTGCCAGCAGTGAGAACCAAGAGACCCAGTACTTC
V: TRBV2; D: .; J: TRBJ2-1; size: many; CDR3: CASSEGRGRWNEQFF; DNA: TGTGCCAGCAGTGAGGGGAGGGGGCGCTGGAATGAGCAGTTCTTC
V: TRBV11-2; D: TRBD1; J: TRBJ1-2; size: many; CDR3: CASSLEQLGQGRQGYTF; DNA: TGTGCCAGCAGCTTAGAGCAGCTGGGACAGGGACGCCAGGGCTACACCTTC
V: TRBV2; D: .; J: TRBJ2-3; size: many; CDR3: CASSVHTQYF; DNA: TGTGCCAGCAGTGTCCATACGCAGTATTTT
V: TRBV28; D: .; J: TRBJ2-5; size: many; CDR3: CASSRGTRKQETQYF; DNA: TGTGCCAGCAGCCGAGGGACGCGGAAACAAGAGACCCAGTACTTC
V: TRBV5-1; D: TRBD2; J: TRBJ2-7; size: .; CDR3: CASSHGFEREVSYEQYF; DNA: TGCGCCAGCAGCCATGGGTTCGAGCGGGAGGTTTCCTACGAGCAGTACTTC
V: TRBV27; D: .; J: TRBJ1-4; size: .; CDR3: CASSWGATGELFF; DNA: TGTGCCAGCAGTTGGGGTGCAACGGGAGAACTGTTTTTT
V: TRBV20-1; D: .; J: TRBJ1-4; size: .; CDR3: CSARVQGMGNEKLFF; DNA: TGCAGTGCTAGGGTTCAGGGCATGGGTAATGAAAAACTGTTTTTT
V: TRBV2; D: TRBD1; J: TRBJ2-4; size: many; CDR3: CASRSSGTGENIQYF; DNA: TGTGCCAGCAGGTCGTCCGGGACAGGCGAAAACATTCAGTACTTC
V: TRBV11-1; D: TRBD1; J: TRBJ2-4; size: few; CDR3: CASSVLRQGSLYF; DNA: TGTGCCAGCAGCGTTCTTCGACAGGGATCGTTGTACTTC
V: TRBV9; D: .; J: TRBJ2-7; size: few; CDR3: CASSVGGGKSYEQYF; DNA: TGTGCCAGCAGCGTAGGAGGGGGTAAGTCCTACGAGCAGTACTTC
V: TRBV13; D: TRBD1; J: TRBJ2-1; size: .; CDR3: CASTDRDRPNEQFF; DNA: TGTGCCAGCACCGACAGGGACAGGCCCAATGAGCAGTTCTTC
V: TRBV5-6; D: .; J: TRBJ2-3; size: many; CDR3: CASSLGSEDTQYF; DNA: TGTGCCAGCAGCTTGGGAAGTGAAGATACGCAGTATTTT
V: TRBV29-1; D: TRBD1; J: TRBJ2-5; size: few; CDR3: CSGDRVRGETQYF; DNA: TGCAGCGGGGACAGGGTCCGAGGGGAGACCCAGTACTTC
V: TRBV6-2/TRBV6-3; D: TRBD2; J: TRBJ2-2; size: .; CDR3: CASSYRLAGVYGELFF; DNA: TGTGCCAGCAGTTACCGGCTAGCGGGAGTCTATGGGGAGCTGTTTTTT
V: TRBV6-1; D: .; J: TRBJ1-2; size: .; CDR3: CATQPQQGGSYGYTF; DNA: TGTGCCACCCAACCCCAACAGGGAGGATCCTATGGCTACACCTTC
V: TRBV3-1; D: TRBD1; J: TRBJ2-2; size: few; CDR3: CASSHASTGATGELFF; DNA: TGTGCCAGCAGCCATGCTTCGACAGGGGCCACCGGGGAGCTGTTTTTT
V: TRBV12-3/TRBV12-4; D: TRBD1; J: TRBJ1-2; size: .; CDR3: CASSLEDRTLYGYTF; DNA: TGTGCCAGCAGTTTGGAGGACAGGACTCTCTATGGCTACACCTTC
V: TRBV4-1; D: TRBD2; J: TRBJ2-1; size: .; CDR3: CASSQIAGGPTNEQFF; DNA: TGCGCCAGCAGCCAAATAGCGGGAGGGCCCACCAATGAGCAGTTCTTC
V: TRBV4-3; D: .; J: TRBJ1-1; size: .; CDR3: CASSHQQEGVRTEAFF; DNA: TGCGCCAGCAGCCATCAACAGGAGGGAGTGCGCACTGAAGCTTTCTTT
V: TRBV10-2; D: TRBD2; J: TRBJ2-7; size: once; CDR3: CASSGTIAGGEGFEQYF; DNA: TGCGCCAGCAGTGGTACTATAGCGGGGGGGGAAGGTTTCGAGCAGTACTTC
V: TRBV7-8; D: .; J: TRBJ2-5; size: many; CDR3: CASSTDRITFQETQYF; DNA: TGTGCCAGCAGCACGGACCGCATTACTTTCCAAGAGACCCAGTACTTC
V: TRBV6-1; D: .; J: TRBJ2-1; size: .; CDR3: CASSEAGTGAGQFF; DNA: TGTGCCAGCAGTGAAGCGGGGACCGGGGCTGGGCAGTTCTTC
V: TRBV29-1; D: .; J: TRBJ2-1; size: few; CDR3: CSVELPTISYNEQFF; DNA: TGCAGCGTTGAACTGCCGACTATCTCCTACAATGAGCAGTTCTTC
V: TRBV7-9; D: TRBD1; J: TRBJ1-2; size: .; CDR3: CASSSTTGFGYTF; DNA: TGTGCCAGCAGCTCTACGACAGGGTTTGGCTACACCTTC
V: TRBV5-1; D: .; J: TRBJ1-6; size: few; CDR3: CASSLEDRSSYNSPLHF; DNA: TGCGCCAGCAGCTTGGAGGACAGAAGCTCCTATAATTCACCCCTCCACTTT
V: TRBV5-1; D: TRBD1; J: TRBJ2-7; size: .; CDR3: CASSAGTGGFAYEQYF; DNA: TGCGCCAGCAGCGCCGGGACAGGGGGTTTCGCCTACGAGCAGTACTTC
V: TRBV9; D: TRBD2; J: TRBJ2-5; size: .; CDR3: CASSVNLAGGQETQYF; DNA: TGTGCCAGCAGCGTAAACCTAGCGGGAGGGCAAGAGACCCAGTACTTC
V: TRBV12-3/TRBV12-4; D: .; J: TRBJ2-3; size: many; CDR3: CASMRGLVTDTQYF; DNA: TGTGCCAGCATGCGGGGCCTAGTCACAGATACGCAGTATTTT
V: TRBV19; D: .; J: TRBJ1-5; size: few; CDR3: CASSLQGRGFSNQPQHF; DNA: TGTGCCAGTAGTTTACAAGGGAGGGGTTTTAGCAATCAGCCCCAGCATTTT
V: TRBV11-2; D: TRBD2; J: TRBJ2-1; size: many; CDR3: CASSSGPSGNNEQFF; DNA: TGTGCCAGCAGCTCAGGGCCTAGCGGAAACAATGAGCAGTTCTTC
V: TRBV7-2; D: TRBD1; J: TRBJ2-1; size: few; CDR3: CASSLAPGRTGDTGGQFF; DNA: TGTGCCAGCAGCTTAGCGCCTGGTCGGACAGGGGACACCGGAGGGCAGTTCTTC
V: TRBV3-1; D: .; J: TRBJ2-1; size: many; CDR3: CASSQQGSDEQFF; DNA: TGTGCCAGCAGCCAACAAGGGAGCGATGAGCAGTTCTTC
V: TRBV5-1; D: TRBD1; J: TRBJ2-7; size: many; CDR3: CASSFGTGQYEQYF; DNA: TGCGCCAGCAGCTTCGGGACAGGGCAGTACGAGCAGTACTTC
V: TRBV5-1; D: .; J: TRBJ2-1; size: .; CDR3: CASSLPTEPGNEQFF; DNA: TGCGCCAGCAGCTTGCCCACCGAGCCTGGTAATGAGCAGTTCTTC
V: TRBV6-1; D: .; J: TRBJ1-6; size: .; CDR3: CASSYYRVLNSPLHF; DNA: TGTGCCAGCAGTTACTACAGGGTCCTTAATTCACCCCTCCACTTT
V: TRBV5-5; D: TRBD1; J: TRBJ1-2; size: few; CDR3: CASSLVTGGADYGYTF; DNA: TGTGCCAGCAGCTTGGTCACAGGGGGCGCAGACTATGGCTACACCTTC
V: TRBV29-1; D: .; J: TRBJ2-7; size: .; CDR3: CSVEMGTSYEQYF; DNA: TGCAGCGTTGAAATGGGGACTTCCTACGAGCAGTACTTC